This T cell receptor (beta chain) was obtained from a study of T cells in Graves' hyperthyroidism and ophthalmopathy. The overall study: Before treatment of any kind, peripheral blood was taken at initial diagnosis.

Trimming stripped 7 bases from V and 3 bases from J, with 16 bases between. Germline V CDR1 and CDR2: WSHSY, SAAADI. The CDR3 has 15 residues. A few counts support this clonotype. Amplification of TCR beta CDR3 regions was performed using RNA transcripts as template. TCR CDR3 underwent first-round RT-PCR with the HTBI primer set. TCRdb fed the multiplex PCR reads into MiXCR, producing one record per CDR3 protein. The table has 350,000 to 450,000 distinct CDR3 sequences, over 11% seen once; the top ten hold 25% to 30%. Sequencing input: blood. This chain connects TRBV10-2 to TRBJ2-1; a weak D match, TRBD2 (6 bases). The sequence was obtained from a man over 45 with Graves' ophthalmopathy. DNA for the CDR3: TGCGCCAGCAAGGCGACGGGAGTAAACTACAATGAGCAGTTCTTC. Amino acids: CASKATGVNYNEQFF.